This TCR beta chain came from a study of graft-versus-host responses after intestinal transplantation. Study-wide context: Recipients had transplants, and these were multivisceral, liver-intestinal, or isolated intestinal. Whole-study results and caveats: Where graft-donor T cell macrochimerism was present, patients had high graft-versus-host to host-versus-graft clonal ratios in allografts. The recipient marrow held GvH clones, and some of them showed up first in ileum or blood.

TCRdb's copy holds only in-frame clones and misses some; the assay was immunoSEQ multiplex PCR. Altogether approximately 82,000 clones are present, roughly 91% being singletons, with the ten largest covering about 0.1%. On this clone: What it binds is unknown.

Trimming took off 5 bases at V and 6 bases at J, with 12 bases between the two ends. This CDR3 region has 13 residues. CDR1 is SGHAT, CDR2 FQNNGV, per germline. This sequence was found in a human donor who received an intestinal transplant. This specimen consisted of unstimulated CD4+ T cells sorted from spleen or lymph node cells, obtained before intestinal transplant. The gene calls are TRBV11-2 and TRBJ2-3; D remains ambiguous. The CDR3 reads CASSPAPEDTQYF. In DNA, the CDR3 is TGTGCCAGCAGCCCCGCCCCGGAGGATACGCAGTATTTT.